The next 10 T cell receptor beta chains were all read from a single sample in a study of cytomegalovirus exposure and HLA in healthy donors. The PCR employed 60 Vbeta primers together with 13 Jbeta primers. Method: immunoSEQ multiplex PCR; TCRdb's copy keeps in-frame clones and lacks some. The top ten hold more than 0.3% of the sample, which has roughly 290,000 clones, about four fifths seen once. Sequenced material: PBMCs. The receptors were sampled from a girl aged 2-15 years in good health and CMV-seronegative.

The chain combines TRBV2 with TRBJ2-3; 9 bases match TRBD2. The V gene end was trimmed by 10 bases and the J gene end by 0 bases; junction bases not matched to a gene: 5. The CDR3 totals 14 residues. The germline CDR1 and CDR2 sequences are SNHLY and FYNNEI. CDR3 nucleotides: TGTGCCACGATAGCGGGGGCGAGCACAGATACGCAGTATTTT. This codes for CATIAGASTDTQYF.

The chain combines TRBV30 with TRBJ1-5; tentatively, D is TRBD1 (5 bases). This CDR3 has 13 amino acids. The germline gives CDR1 GTSNPN, CDR2 SVGIG (reference sequence). V lost 3 bases, J lost 9 bases, and 15 bases lay in between. The CDR3 here is CAWSLDGHRPQHF. The CDR3 nucleotides read TGTGCCTGGAGCTTGGATGGACATCGGCCCCAGCATTTT.

This chain links TRBV28 with TRBJ1-4; a weak D match, TRBD1 (5 bases). Per germline, CDR1 MDHEN and CDR2 SYDVKM. The V end was cut by 1 base, the J end by 8 bases, with 17 bases between. This CDR3 region has 16 residues. CDR3 region: CASSLYLGQNEEKLFF. In nucleotides, the CDR3 is TGTGCCAGCAGTTTATACTTGGGGCAAAATGAGGAAAAACTGTTTTTT.

This clone was recorded a few times. This chain uses TRBV29-1 with TRBJ2-5; D might be TRBD1 (6 bases). V was trimmed by 7 bases and J by 3 bases, leaving 15 bases between them. The CDR3 consists of 13 residues. Germline assignment: CDR1 SQVTM and CDR2 ANQGSEA. The CDR3 DNA reads TGCAGCGCCGAAAGCCCAGGGGAAGAGACCCAGTACTTC. Protein: CSAESPGEETQYF. Full variable domain (missing parts from reference TRBV29-1 and TRBJ2-5): SAVISQKPSRDICQRGTSLTIQCQVDSQVTMMFWYRQQPGQSLTLIATANQGSEATYESGFVIDKFPISRPNLTFSTLTVSNMSPEDSSIYLCSAESPGEETQYFGPGTRLLVL.

This clone appeared a single time. The V gene is TRBV6-5, the J gene TRBJ2-1, with TRBD2 matching 12 bases. The trim removed 6 bases at V and 7 bases at J, leaving 7 bases unmatched. The CDR3 spans 15 residues. Looked up from germline, CDR1 is MNHEY and CDR2 is SVGAGI. In DNA, the CDR3 is TGTGCCAGCAGCCCAACTAGCGGGGGGCTGAATGAGCAGTTCTTC. This translates into CASSPTSGGLNEQFF.

The sample holds one count of this clone. The CDR3 sequence: CASSLSGGPTDTQYF. DNA for the CDR3: TGTGCCAGCAGCTTATCAGGGGGCCCCACAGATACGCAGTATTTT. This chain links TRBV7-6 with TRBJ2-3; 8 bases fit TRBD1. The CDR3 is 15 amino acids. V lost 2 bases to trimming and J lost 2 bases; unmatched junction nucleotides: 3. Germline loops: CDR1 SGHVS, CDR2 FNYEAQ.

The genes are TRBV9 and TRBJ1-3; 7 bases line up with TRBD1. Looked up from germline, CDR1 is SGDLS and CDR2 is YYNGEE. The ends lost 0 bases at V and 0 bases at J; junction bases unmatched: 0. The CDR3 runs 15 residues. CDR3 sequence: CASSVDRGSGNTIYF. Here the CDR3 DNA reads TGTGCCAGCAGCGTAGACAGGGGCTCTGGAAACACCATATATTTT.

This clone has just a few counts. The J gene is TRBJ2-7, the V gene TRBV28; D perhaps matches TRBD2 (6 bases). V was clipped by 6 bases and J by 11 bases, with 14 bases between them. This CDR3 is built from 11 residues. Per the germline V gene, CDR1 is MDHEN and CDR2 is SYDVKM. This chain's CDR3 is CASRDVREEYF. In DNA, the CDR3 is TGTGCCAGCAGAGACGTCAGGGAGGAGTACTTC.

This chain uses TRBV11-1 with TRBJ2-1, with 11 bases fitting TRBD2. The CDR3 loop spans 16 amino acids. V lost 5 bases and J lost 3; bases outside the gene matches: 6. Germline loops: CDR1 SGHAT, CDR2 FQDESV (reference sequence). The CDR3 sequence is CASSDSSGRFYNEQFF. CDR3 bases: TGTGCCAGCAGCGATTCTAGCGGGAGGTTCTACAATGAGCAGTTCTTC.

This clone was seen a single time. V and J are TRBV12-5 and TRBJ1-4; no clear D gene. Trimming took off 4 bases at V and 5 bases at J, with 17 bases between the two ends. Germline V gene data show CDR1 as LGHNT and CDR2 as FRNRAP. The CDR3 contains 16 residues. CDR3 nucleotide sequence: TGTGCTAGTGGTTCGCAATCCGGGATCCGAAATGAAAAACTGTTTTTT. Protein: CASGSQSGIRNEKLFF.